Listed here are 17 T cell receptor beta chains from one sample, sequenced in a study of shared clonotypes between healthy human individuals. Generated by immunoSEQ multiplex PCR, the TCRdb table keeps only in-frame clones and is missing some. The sample has fewer than 400,000 clones, 74% seen once. Sequencing was performed on memory CD4+ T cells sorted from blood. The subset denotes: CD45RA-negative fraction. These receptors were collected from a man aged 30 to 39 in good health.

This chain links TRBV19 with TRBJ2-1; 9 bases are shared with TRBD2. J lost 8 bases, V lost 3 bases, and 8 bases had no gene match. This CDR3 is 15 amino acids long. CDR1 and CDR2 (germline): LNHDA, SQIVND (reference sequence). In nucleotides, the CDR3 is TGTGCCAGTAGTATTCGGGCGGGAGGGCCCTATGAGCAGTTCTTC. It specifies CASSIRAGGPYEQFF.

This clone was seen once. This chain uses TRBV7-3 with TRBJ1-1; the D gene is possibly TRBD1 (5 bases). There are 15 residues in the CDR3. The germline V and J ends were trimmed by 3 bases and 0 bases, with 11 bases remaining between them. The germline gives CDR1 SGHTA, CDR2 FQGTGA. The CDR3 DNA sequence: TGTGCCAGCAGCTTGTCCGCAGGGTTGAACACTGAAGCTTTCTTT. Residues: CASSLSAGLNTEAFF.

The chain links TRBV18 to TRBJ1-1; TRBD1 matches at 10 bases. With 6 bases clipped from V and 5 bases from J, the junction kept 12 bases outside the gene matches. Germline V gene sequence: CDR1 KGHSH, CDR2 LQKENI. This CDR3 spans 16 amino acids. In DNA, the CDR3 is TGTGCCAGCTCTCCTGCTCCGGACAGGGGGTGGACTGAAGCTTTCTTT. It is translated as CASSPAPDRGWTEAFF.

This clone was counted a few times. The chain links TRBV28 to TRBJ2-7, with TRBD2 matching 15 bases. Germline V lookup: CDR1 MDHEN, CDR2 SYDVKM. The junction had 5 bases not matched to a gene; V was cut back by 3 bases and J by 2 bases. This CDR3 has 17 amino acids. The CDR3 sequence is CASSFRTSGRVAYEQYF. CDR3 DNA sequence: TGTGCCAGCAGTTTTAGGACTAGCGGGAGGGTAGCCTACGAGCAGTACTTC.

Concerning this clone: Other DNA sequences in the sample encode the same CDR3. The V call is TRBV2, the J call TRBJ2-1; perhaps TRBD2 as D (6 bases). The germline V gene has CDR1 SNHLY and CDR2 FYNNEI. Trimming took 8 bases from V and 7 from J, leaving 6 bases between them. CDR3 size: 10 residues. DNA for the CDR3: TGTGCCAGCGGGGGGAATGAGCAGTTCTTC. Translating it yields CASGGNEQFF.

This clone appeared many times. The rearrangement joins TRBV9 to TRBJ1-1; a possible D gene is TRBD1 (5 bases). V lost 2 bases to trimming and J lost 11 bases, with 22 bases between them. The germline CDR1 and CDR2 sequences are SGDLS and YYNGEE. The CDR3 sequence is 15 residues long. CDR3 residues: CASSVSRDGGGEAFF. Here the CDR3 DNA reads TGTGCCAGCAGCGTGTCCCGGGATGGGGGAGGGGAGGCTTTCTTT.

The chain recombines TRBV18 with TRBJ1-4; D is uncertain. CDR1 is KGHSH and CDR2 is LQKENI in the germline V gene. This CDR3 spans 16 amino acids. With 0 bases removed from V and 5 bases from J, the gap between germline ends came to 13 bases. The DNA for the CDR3 is TGTGCCAGCTCACCACCGGGGAGGGAGACAAATGAAAAACTGTTTTTT. Translated, it gives CASSPPGRETNEKLFF.

V and J are TRBV28 and TRBJ1-4; 9 bases are shared with TRBD1. The germline V gene encodes CDR1 MDHEN and CDR2 SYDVKM. V lost 5 bases and J lost 7; bases outside the gene matches: 11. This CDR3 is 16 amino acids long. In nucleotides, the CDR3 is TGTGCCAGCAGTCATGGAGGGGGGACAGGGATTGAAAAACTGTTTTTT. Residues: CASSHGGGTGIEKLFF.

The gene calls are TRBV9 and TRBJ2-3, with TRBD2 identical over 8 bases. J was trimmed by 4 bases and V by 0 bases; bases with no gene match: 4. Looked up from germline, CDR1 is SGDLS and CDR2 is YYNGEE. This CDR3 region has 15 residues. This CDR3 is CASSVGSGRSDTQYF. In DNA, the CDR3 is TGTGCCAGCAGCGTAGGCAGCGGGAGATCAGATACGCAGTATTTT.

This clone has only one observation. The chain recombines TRBV30 with TRBJ2-3; 8 bases agree with TRBD2. Per the germline V gene, CDR1 is GTSNPN and CDR2 is SVGIG (reference sequence). Losses at the gene ends were 2 bases for V and 6 bases for J; bases not matched to a gene: 7. The CDR3 runs to 14 residues. The CDR3 loop is CAWSISGSSDTQYF. CDR3 in DNA: TGTGCCTGGAGTATCAGCGGGAGCAGTGATACGCAGTATTTT.

This chain uses TRBV28 with TRBJ2-7; 7 positions agree with TRBD2. Germline assignment: CDR1 MDHEN and CDR2 SYDVKM. With 6 bases clipped from V and 3 bases from J, the junction kept 8 bases outside the gene matches. The CDR3 contains 14 residues. The CDR3 region is CASSPGGTNYEQYF. The DNA of the CDR3 is TGTGCCAGCAGCCCCGGTGGGACTAACTACGAGCAGTACTTC. Combining the CDR3 with reference TRBV28 and TRBJ2-7 gives the whole variable domain DVKVTQSSRYLVKRTGEKVFLECVQDMDHENMFWYRQDPGLGLRLIYFSYDVKMKEKGDIPEGYSVSREKKERFSLILESASTNQTSMYLCASSPGGTNYEQYFGPGTRLTVT.

This clone occurred a few times. J is TRBJ2-2 and V is TRBV5-1; 8 bases match TRBD2. Germline V CDR1 and CDR2: SGHRS, YFSETQ. This CDR3 comprises 18 residues. The junction had 11 bases not matched to a gene; V was cut back by 2 bases and J by 2 bases. CDR3 sequence: CASSLLPKSGRNTGELFF. The CDR3, as DNA: TGCGCCAGCAGCTTACTGCCCAAAAGCGGGAGAAACACCGGGGAGCTGTTTTTT.

The chain is built from TRBV10-3 and TRBJ2-2, with 12 bases that match TRBD2. Germline lookup yields CDR1 ENHRY and CDR2 SYGVKD. The CDR3 length is 15 residues. Trimming at V came to 5 bases and at J to 7 bases, leaving 5 bases not matched to a gene. The CDR3 protein is CAISYGLAGYGELFF. The DNA of the CDR3 is TGTGCCATCAGTTACGGACTAGCGGGATACGGGGAGCTGTTTTTT.

This chain connects TRBV28 to TRBJ1-2, with 10 bases lining up with TRBD1. This CDR3 is 14 amino acids long. Germline V gene data show CDR1 as MDHEN and CDR2 as SYDVKM. Unmatched junction bases numbered 4, after V lost 3 bases and J lost 6 bases. CDR3 bases: TGTGCCAGCAGTTTCCCCGGACAGGGGGATGGCTACACCTTC. Encoded protein: CASSFPGQGDGYTF.

This chain links TRBV2 with TRBJ2-3; TRBD2 matches at 14 bases. CDR3 length equals 16 residues. Germline CDR1 reads SNHLY; CDR2 reads FYNNEI. With 1 base clipped from V and 8 bases from J, the junction kept 5 bases outside the gene matches. For the CDR3, the DNA is TGTGCCAGCAGTGAAGACAGAGGGACTAGCGGGAGTACGCAGTATTTT. The encoded protein is CASSEDRGTSGSTQYF. The complete variable domain, with remaining parts taken from reference TRBV2 and TRBJ2-3, reads EPEVTQTPSHQVTQMGQEVILRCVPISNHLYFYWYRQILGQKVEFLVSFYNNEISEKSEIFDDQFSVERPDGSNFTLKIRSTKLEDSAMYFCASSEDRGTSGSTQYFGPGTRLTVL.

This clone occurred many times. The V and J genes are TRBV7-3 and TRBJ2-1; maybe TRBD1 (6 bases). This CDR3 has 13 residues. V shed 5 bases and J shed 9 bases, with 14 bases lying between them. Looked up from germline, CDR1 is SGHTA and CDR2 is FQGTGA. The CDR3 nucleotides are TGTGCCAGCAGCCCGTTGGGGGCGATTGAGCAGTTCTTC. Encoded protein: CASSPLGAIEQFF.

This chain uses TRBV5-1 with TRBJ2-7; 10 nucleotides agree with TRBD2. Germline V gives CDR1 SGHRS, CDR2 YFSETQ. Losses at the gene ends were 0 bases for V and 3 bases for J; bases not matched to a gene: 9. The CDR3 covers 17 residues. CDR3: CASSLVFGLADNYEQYF. In DNA form, the CDR3 reads TGCGCCAGCAGCTTGGTTTTCGGACTAGCGGACAACTACGAGCAGTACTTC.